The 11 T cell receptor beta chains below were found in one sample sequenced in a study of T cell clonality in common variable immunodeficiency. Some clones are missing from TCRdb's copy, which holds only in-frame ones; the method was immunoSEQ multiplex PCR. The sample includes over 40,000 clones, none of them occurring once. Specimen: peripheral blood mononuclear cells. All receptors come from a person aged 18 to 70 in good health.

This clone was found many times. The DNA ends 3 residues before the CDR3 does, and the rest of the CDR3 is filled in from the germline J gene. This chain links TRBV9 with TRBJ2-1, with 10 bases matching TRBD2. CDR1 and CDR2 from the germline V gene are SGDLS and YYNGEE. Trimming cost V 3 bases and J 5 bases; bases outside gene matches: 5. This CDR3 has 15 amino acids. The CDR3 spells CASSASSGGDNEQFF. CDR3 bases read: TGTGCCAGCAGCGCGTCTAGCGGGGGAGACAATGAG.

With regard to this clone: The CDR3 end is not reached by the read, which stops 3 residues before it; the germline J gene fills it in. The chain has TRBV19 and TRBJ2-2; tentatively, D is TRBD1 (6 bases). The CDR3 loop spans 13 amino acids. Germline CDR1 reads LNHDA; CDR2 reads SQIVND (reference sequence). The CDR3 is CASCPSGANVLFF. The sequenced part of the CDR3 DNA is TGTGCCAGTTGCCCCTCAGGGGCCAACGTG.

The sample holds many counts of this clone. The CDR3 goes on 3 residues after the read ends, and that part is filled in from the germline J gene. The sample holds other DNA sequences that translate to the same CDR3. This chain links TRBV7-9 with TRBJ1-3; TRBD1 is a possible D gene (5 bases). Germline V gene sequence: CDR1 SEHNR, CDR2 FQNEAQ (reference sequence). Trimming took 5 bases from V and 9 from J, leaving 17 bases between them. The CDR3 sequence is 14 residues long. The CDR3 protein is CASSLPQGIATIYF. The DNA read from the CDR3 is TGTGCCAGCAGCCTGCCCCAGGGCATCGCCACC.

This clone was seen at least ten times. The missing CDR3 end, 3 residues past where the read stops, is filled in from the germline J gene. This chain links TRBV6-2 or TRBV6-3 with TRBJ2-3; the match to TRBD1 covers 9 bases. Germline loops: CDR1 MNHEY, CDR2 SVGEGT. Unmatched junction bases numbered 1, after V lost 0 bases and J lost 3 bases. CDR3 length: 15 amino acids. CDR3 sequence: CASSYSGQGTDTQYF. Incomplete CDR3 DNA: TGTGCCAGCAGTTACTCGGGACAGGGTACAGATACG.

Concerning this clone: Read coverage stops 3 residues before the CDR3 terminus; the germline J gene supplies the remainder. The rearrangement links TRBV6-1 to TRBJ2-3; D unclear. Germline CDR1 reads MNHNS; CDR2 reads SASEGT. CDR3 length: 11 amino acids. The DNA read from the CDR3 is TGTGCCAGCAGTGAATCTCCCCCG. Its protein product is CASSESPP. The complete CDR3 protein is CASSESPPQYF.

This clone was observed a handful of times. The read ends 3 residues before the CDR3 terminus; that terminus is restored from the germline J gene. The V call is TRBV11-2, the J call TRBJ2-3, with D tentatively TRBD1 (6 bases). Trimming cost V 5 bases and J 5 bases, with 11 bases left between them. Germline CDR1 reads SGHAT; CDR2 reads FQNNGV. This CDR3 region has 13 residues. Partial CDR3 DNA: TGTGCCAGCAGCCCAGGGACAAAAGATACG. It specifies CASSPGTKDT. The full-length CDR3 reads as CASSPGTKDTQYF.

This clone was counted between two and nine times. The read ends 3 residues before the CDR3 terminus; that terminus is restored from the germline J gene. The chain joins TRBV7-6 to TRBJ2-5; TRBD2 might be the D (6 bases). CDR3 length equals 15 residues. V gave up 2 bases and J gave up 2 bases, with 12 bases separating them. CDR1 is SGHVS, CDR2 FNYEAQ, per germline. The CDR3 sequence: CASSLHGGLQETQYF. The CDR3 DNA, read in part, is TGTGCCAGCAGCTTACACGGGGGACTGCAAGAGACC.

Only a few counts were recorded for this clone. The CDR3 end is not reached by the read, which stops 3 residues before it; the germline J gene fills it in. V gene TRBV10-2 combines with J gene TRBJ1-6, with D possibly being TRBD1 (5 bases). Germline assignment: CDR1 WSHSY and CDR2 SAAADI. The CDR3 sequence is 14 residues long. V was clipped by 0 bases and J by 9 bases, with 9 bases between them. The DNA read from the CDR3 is TGCGCCAGCAGTGAGTCGCGGGGGTTTTCACCC. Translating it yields CASSESRGFSP. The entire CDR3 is CASSESRGFSPLHF.

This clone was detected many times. The DNA read from the CDR3 is TGTGCCAGTAGTATAGCGGGGGGGCTCAATGAG. This codes for CASSIAGGLNE. The CDR3 in its entirety is CASSIAGGLNEQFF. This chain uses TRBV19 with TRBJ2-1, with 8 bases matching TRBD2. The CDR3 end falls 3 residues outside the read, so it is completed with the germline J gene. The V gene's germline CDR1 is LNHDA and CDR2 SQIVND (reference sequence). The ends lost 1 base at V and 6 bases at J; junction bases unmatched: 2. CDR3 size: 14 residues.

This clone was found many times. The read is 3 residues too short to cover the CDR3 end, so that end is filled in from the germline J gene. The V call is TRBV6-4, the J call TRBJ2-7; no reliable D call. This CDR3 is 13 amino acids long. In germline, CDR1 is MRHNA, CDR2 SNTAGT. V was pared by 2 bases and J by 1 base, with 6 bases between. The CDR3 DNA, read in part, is TGTGCCAGCAGTGACCTAGTTTCCTACGAG. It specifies CASSDLVSYE. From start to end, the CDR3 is CASSDLVSYEQYF.

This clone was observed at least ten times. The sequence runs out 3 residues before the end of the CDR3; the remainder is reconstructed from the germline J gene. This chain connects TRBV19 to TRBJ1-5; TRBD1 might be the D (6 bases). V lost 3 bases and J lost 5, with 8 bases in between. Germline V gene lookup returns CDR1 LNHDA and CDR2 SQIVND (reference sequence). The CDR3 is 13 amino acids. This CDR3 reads CASSMEGDQPQHF. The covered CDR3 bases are TGTGCCAGTAGTATGGAGGGGGATCAGCCC. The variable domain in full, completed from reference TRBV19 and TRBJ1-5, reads DGGITQSPKYLFRKEGQNVTLSCEQNLNHDAMYWYRQDPGQGLRLIYYSQIVNDFQKGDIAEGYSVSREKKESFPLTVTSAQKNPTAFYLCASSMEGDQPQHFGDGTRLSIL.